The clone carrying this TCR beta chain was observed at least ten times. Its specificity is not known. The sample is drawn from a study of Graves' ophthalmopathy and Graves' hyperthyroidism. Whole-study results and caveats: In blood, most expanded thyroid clonotypes above 0.001 frequency were also detected.

Scientists amplified the TCR beta CDR3 regions from RNA transcripts. Following a first-round RT-PCR that used HTBI primers, a second-round multiplex PCR was carried out. TCRdb passed the multiplex PCR reads through MiXCR, listing each CDR3 protein once. In the table there are around 340,000 distinct CDR3 sequences, roughly a sixth of which are singletons. This CDR3 region has 13 residues. Germline lookup yields CDR1 SGHTA and CDR2 FQGNSA. V was pared by 0 bases and J by 8 bases, with 5 bases between. The chain recombines TRBV7-2 with TRBJ1-6; D remains unclear. What was sequenced was peripheral blood. This TCR was recovered from an adult man with Graves' ophthalmopathy. The CDR3 sequence: CASSLAQDSPLHF. The DNA of the CDR3 is TGTGCCAGCAGCTTAGCGCAGGATTCACCCCTCCACTTT. Looking up the rest from reference TRBV7-2 and TRBJ1-6 gives the full variable domain: GAGVSQSPSNKVTEKGKDVELRCDPISGHTALYWYRQSLGQGLEFLIYFQGNSAPDKSGLPSDRFSAERTGGSVSTLTIQRTQQEDSAVYLCASSLAQDSPLHFGNGTRLTVT.